The 32 T cell receptor beta chains reported below all come from one sample, sequenced in a study of blood T cell repertoires in COVID-19. Sequencing was performed with immunoSEQ multiplex PCR; in TCRdb, only in-frame clones are kept and a portion is missing. The sample includes 150,000 to 200,000 clones, over 75% seen only once; the top ten take approximately 12%. The sample comprised peripheral blood. The source is a man aged 70-80 years who had recovered from COVID-19.

This chain links TRBV7-9 with TRBJ2-3, with TRBD1 matching 7 bases. Germline loops: CDR1 SEHNR, CDR2 FQNEAQ (reference sequence). There are 13 residues in the CDR3. After removal of 11 bases from V and 6 bases from J, the junction contained 11 bases not matched to a gene. CDR3 DNA sequence: TGTGCCGGCCGGGACAGCGAAATTGATACGCAGTATTTT. Translation: CAGRDSEIDTQYF. Based on the CDR3 plus reference TRBV7-9 and TRBJ2-3, the full variable domain is DTGVSQNPRHKITKRGQNVTFRCDPISEHNRLYWYRQTLGQGPEFLTYFQNEAQLEKSRLLSDRFSAERPKGSFSTLEIQRTEQGDSAMYLCAGRDSEIDTQYFGPGTRLTVL.

The chain couples TRBV25-1 to TRBJ2-5; 9 positions agree with TRBD1. V was pared by 1 base and J by 5 bases, with 8 bases of the junction left unmatched. The CDR3 runs 16 residues. Germline CDR1 and CDR2: MGHDK and SYGVNS. CDR3 amino acids: CASSEFRTGDEETQYF. The CDR3 DNA follows: TGTGCCAGCAGTGAATTTAGGACAGGGGACGAGGAGACCCAGTACTTC.

This clone appeared a single time. This chain uses TRBV19 with TRBJ2-1; 14 nucleotides align to TRBD2. Germline V lookup: CDR1 LNHDA, CDR2 SQIVND (reference sequence). CDR3 length equals 15 residues. V shed 4 bases, J shed 13 bases, and the junction held 9 bases outside the gene matches. CDR3 sequence reads: CASSTRLAGGPFQFF. CDR3 nucleotides: TGTGCCAGTAGTACCCGACTAGCGGGAGGGCCTTTTCAGTTCTTC.

The V call is TRBV28, the J call TRBJ2-7; 11 nucleotides line up with TRBD2. Trimming cost V 6 bases and J 6 bases; bases outside gene matches: 13. This CDR3 is built from 16 residues. Looked up from germline, CDR1 is MDHEN and CDR2 is SYDVKM. The CDR3 DNA sequence: TGTGCCAGCAGCCTAATATCGACTAGCGGGAAGAGCGAGCAGTACTTC. Translating it yields CASSLISTSGKSEQYF.

This chain links TRBV15 with TRBJ2-7; perhaps TRBD1 as D (6 bases). The CDR3 contains 15 residues. Germline V gives CDR1 LNHNV, CDR2 YYDKDF (reference sequence). Deletions cut 0 bases from V and 1 base from J, with 10 bases between. The CDR3 DNA reads TGTGCCACCAGCAGAGAAAGACAGGCATCCTACGAGCAGTACTTC. Amino acid sequence: CATSRERQASYEQYF.

The rearrangement uses TRBV3-1 (or the pseudogene TRBV3-2) and TRBJ2-7; D is possibly TRBD2 (6 bases). This CDR3 comprises 15 residues. CDR1 LGHDT and CDR2 YNNKEL come from the germline V gene (reference sequence). V dropped 3 bases and J dropped 3 bases, with 15 bases sitting between them. The CDR3 region has the DNA TGTGCCAGCAGCCAGGCGCAGGGAGGAAGCTACGAGCAGTACTTC. It is translated as CASSQAQGGSYEQYF.

Only one count was recorded for this clone. The chain couples TRBV3-1 (or the pseudogene TRBV3-2) to TRBJ1-5; 10 positions agree with TRBD1. CDR1 LGHDT and CDR2 YNNKEL come from the germline V gene (reference sequence). The CDR3 runs to 16 residues. The trim removed 1 base at V and 8 bases at J, leaving 8 bases unmatched. As DNA, the CDR3 is TGTGCCAGCAGCCAAGGAGCTGGGACAGGGGTAAAGCCCCAGCATTTT. Translating gives CASSQGAGTGVKPQHF.

The J gene is TRBJ1-2, the V gene TRBV6-5, with unresolved D. CDR1 MNHEY and CDR2 SVGAGI come from the germline V gene. Trimming removed 2 bases from V and 7 bases from J, with 8 bases in between. This CDR3 is built from 12 residues. CDR3 in amino acids: CASSYREGGYTF. CDR3 nucleotide sequence: TGTGCCAGCAGTTACAGGGAGGGTGGCTACACCTTC.

The chain couples TRBV6-1 to TRBJ1-5, with D possibly TRBD1 on 5 matching bases. The CDR3 covers 14 residues. Trimming took 3 bases from V and 2 from J, leaving 8 bases between them. In germline, CDR1 is MNHNS, CDR2 SASEGT. CDR3 protein: CASSDGGGNQPQHF. The CDR3 DNA reads TGTGCCAGCAGTGATGGGGGGGGCAATCAGCCCCAGCATTTT.

This chain uses TRBV3-1 (or the pseudogene TRBV3-2) with TRBJ2-6, with D perhaps TRBD2 (6 bases). Germline CDR1 and CDR2: LGHDT and YNNKEL (reference sequence). The V end was cut by 4 bases, the J end by 0 bases, with 16 bases between. There are 18 residues in the CDR3. In nucleotides, the CDR3 is TGTGCCAGCAGCCGAGATCGGGGACTGAGCTCTGGGGCCAACGTCCTGACTTTC. It is translated as CASSRDRGLSSGANVLTF.

The chain couples TRBV6-2 or TRBV6-3 to TRBJ2-3, with TRBD2 matching over 9 bases. Germline CDR1 reads MNHEY; CDR2 reads SVGEGT. J gave up 2 bases and V 6 bases, and 6 bases lay outside the gene matches. This CDR3 is built from 15 residues. The CDR3 nucleotides are TGTGCCAGCAGGTACGGGACTAGCTCCACAGATACGCAGTATTTT. Protein product: CASRYGTSSTDTQYF.

The chain carries TRBV6-1 and TRBJ1-6; possible D gene TRBD1, 6 bases. Germline V gene lookup returns CDR1 MNHNS and CDR2 SASEGT. V lost 4 bases to trimming and J lost 0 bases, with 22 bases between them. The CDR3 consists of 20 residues. The CDR3 DNA sequence: TGTGCCAGCAGTGCATCTTTAAAAAACACAGGGAGCTCCTATAATTCACCCCTCCACTTT. The encoded protein is CASSASLKNTGSSYNSPLHF.

This clone was seen a handful of times. V and J are TRBV5-1 and TRBJ2-5; D perhaps matches TRBD2 (5 bases). Germline lookup yields CDR1 SGHRS and CDR2 YFSETQ. This CDR3 spans 16 amino acids. The V end lost 0 bases, the J end lost 2 bases, and 14 bases lay between the germline ends. The CDR3 DNA sequence: TGCGCCAGCAGCTTGGCTGGGAGTCTGGTTCAAGAGACCCAGTACTTC. Translating it yields CASSLAGSLVQETQYF.

The chain combines TRBV2 with TRBJ2-7, with unresolved D. Germline CDR1 and CDR2: SNHLY and FYNNEI. The V end was cut by 6 bases, the J end by 4 bases, with 10 bases between. This CDR3 is built from 12 residues. In nucleotides, the CDR3 is TGTGCCAGCAGGGTCTCAGCGTACGAGCAGTACTTC. Amino acid sequence: CASRVSAYEQYF.

This chain uses TRBV11-3 with TRBJ1-5; 7 nucleotides match TRBD1. CDR1 and CDR2 (germline): SGHNT, YENEEA. The CDR3 extends over 14 amino acids. The junction had 4 bases not matched to a gene; V was cut back by 4 bases and J by 4 bases. The chain's CDR3 is CASSSGQANQPQHF. Here the CDR3 DNA reads TGTGCCAGCAGCTCCGGACAGGCAAATCAGCCCCAGCATTTT. Filled out from reference TRBV11-3 and TRBJ1-5, the complete variable domain reads EAGVVQSPRYKIIEKKQPVAFWCNPISGHNTLYWYLQNLGQGPELLIRYENEEAVDDSQLPKDRFSAERLKGVDSTLKIQPAELGDSAVYLCASSSGQANQPQHFGDGTRLSIL.

The chain combines TRBV10-3 with TRBJ2-1; 10 bases fit TRBD2. Unmatched junction bases numbered 21, after V lost 6 bases and J lost 7 bases. Germline-derived CDR1 and CDR2 are ENHRY and SYGVKD. The CDR3 loop spans 19 amino acids. Written as DNA, the CDR3 is TGTGCCATCAGACGGGAAGGACTAGCGGCCCAAATGGTCGAGAATGAGCAGTTCTTC. Its protein product is CAIRREGLAAQMVENEQFF.

V and J are TRBV9 and TRBJ2-5, with D perhaps TRBD2 (5 bases). The germline V gene has CDR1 SGDLS and CDR2 YYNGEE. The V gene lost 2 bases and the J gene lost 3 bases, with 8 bases spanning the gap. This CDR3 is 13 amino acids long. The CDR3 nucleotides read TGTGCCAGCAGCGTTTACGGGAAAGAGACCCAGTACTTC. This sequence encodes CASSVYGKETQYF.

This chain links TRBV5-1 with TRBJ2-2, with 9 bases that match TRBD2. The CDR3 contains 17 residues. Trimming at V came to 1 base and at J to 0 bases, leaving 4 bases not matched to a gene. Germline CDR1 and CDR2: SGHRS and YFSETQ. The CDR3 protein is CASSLLSGRTNTGELFF. For the CDR3, the DNA is TGCGCCAGCAGCTTGCTTAGCGGGAGAACGAACACCGGGGAGCTGTTTTTT. The full variable domain, in which reference TRBV5-1 and TRBJ2-2 provide the parts outside the CDR3, is KAGVTQTPRYLIKTRGQQVTLSCSPISGHRSVSWYQQTPGQGLQFLFEYFSETQRNKGNFPGRFSGRQFSNSRSEMNVSTLELGDSALYLCASSLLSGRTNTGELFFGEGSRLTVL.

This clone has more than one count but fewer than ten. This chain uses TRBV3-1 (or the pseudogene TRBV3-2) with TRBJ1-2, with a possible D match to TRBD1 (5 bases). The length of the CDR3 is 14 residues. The V and J ends lost 4 bases and 2 bases respectively, with 11 bases between them. The germline CDR1 and CDR2 sequences are LGHDT and YNNKEL (reference sequence). For the CDR3, the DNA is TGTGCCAGCAGCCCCCGTAGGGGCAACTATGGCTACACCTTC. Amino acid sequence: CASSPRRGNYGYTF.

The chain carries TRBV7-2 and TRBJ2-2, with TRBD2 identical over 11 bases. Germline lookup yields CDR1 SGHTA and CDR2 FQGNSA. This CDR3 contains 16 residues. The ends lost 5 bases at V and 4 bases at J; junction bases unmatched: 6. The CDR3 loop is CASSELAGVGTGELFF. The CDR3 DNA follows: TGTGCCAGCAGCGAACTAGCGGGAGTGGGCACCGGGGAGCTGTTTTTT.

This rearrangement joins TRBV6-5 to TRBJ2-7; 11 bases align to TRBD1. Germline loops: CDR1 MNHEY, CDR2 SVGAGI. V dropped 5 bases and J dropped 3; count of bases not matched to a gene: 6. This CDR3 has 15 amino acids. The CDR3 is CASSPWTGGNYEQYF. The CDR3 nucleotides are TGTGCCAGCAGTCCCTGGACAGGGGGCAACTACGAGCAGTACTTC.

This clone was counted only a few times. The V gene is TRBV19, the J gene TRBJ1-6; D is perhaps TRBD1 (5 bases). This CDR3 has 16 amino acids. Germline lookup yields CDR1 LNHDA and CDR2 SQIVND (reference sequence). Trimming removed 5 bases at V and 10 bases at J, with 21 bases between. CDR3 DNA sequence: TGTGCCAGTAGTGCAAACGCGGGGGTTCCGGCGTCACCCCTCCACTTT. This gives the protein CASSANAGVPASPLHF.

This chain links TRBV5-4 with TRBJ2-2; the match to TRBD2 covers 11 bases. Germline-derived CDR1 and CDR2 are SGHNT and YYREEE (reference sequence). The CDR3 spans 16 residues. The ends lost 3 bases at V and 2 bases at J; junction bases unmatched: 3. CDR3 residues: CASSSGTSGNTGELFF. As DNA, the CDR3 is TGTGCCAGCAGCTCCGGGACTAGCGGCAACACCGGGGAGCTGTTTTTT.

The chain combines TRBV5-1 with TRBJ2-7, with 9 bases fitting TRBD2. The junction had 7 bases not matched to a gene; V was cut back by 0 bases and J by 3 bases. The CDR3 has 16 residues. CDR1 and CDR2 from the germline V gene are SGHRS and YFSETQ. The CDR3 region has the DNA TGCGCCAGCAGCTTGGGCGCTAGCGGGATGAACTACGAGCAGTACTTC. Protein sequence: CASSLGASGMNYEQYF.

V gene TRBV10-3 combines with J gene TRBJ1-2, with 9 positions matching TRBD1. V trimming: 8 bases; J trimming: 11 bases; junction bases outside the gene matches: 24. The germline V gene encodes CDR1 ENHRY and CDR2 SYGVKD. This CDR3 region has 17 residues. In nucleotides, the CDR3 is TGTGCCATCGGGGATCGGGACAGGGTGGCGGCGGCGTCGCTATACACCTTC. Protein product: CAIGDRDRVAAASLYTF.

The chain has TRBV18 and TRBJ1-1; D gene uncertain. V was clipped by 2 bases and J by 7 bases, with 11 bases between them. The CDR3 runs 13 residues. Germline V lookup: CDR1 KGHSH, CDR2 LQKENI. The CDR3 here is CASSPLNPGEAFF. DNA of the CDR3: TGTGCCAGCTCACCATTAAATCCGGGTGAAGCTTTCTTT.

The chain carries TRBV6-4 and TRBJ1-6; TRBD1 agrees at 7 bases. CDR1 is MRHNA, CDR2 SNTAGT, per germline. V was clipped by 4 bases and J by 1 base; unmatched bases: 10. CDR3 length: 18 residues. CDR3 loop: CASSVNSGGESYNSPLHF. CDR3 nucleotide sequence: TGTGCCAGCAGTGTCAACTCAGGGGGTGAGTCCTATAATTCACCCCTCCACTTT.

In its sample, this clone was seen a few times. V and J are TRBV4-3 and TRBJ2-1, with 10 positions matching TRBD2. This CDR3 is 14 amino acids long. Germline V CDR1 and CDR2: LGHNA, YSLEER. Trimming took 2 bases from V and 8 from J; bases not matched to a gene: 3. In DNA form, the CDR3 reads TGCGCCAGCAGCCAAAGCGGGAGGGAGTATGAGCAGTTCTTC. It is translated as CASSQSGREYEQFF.

This clone occurred once. Other DNA sequences from this sample encode an identical CDR3 as well. V usage is TRBV7-2 and J usage is TRBJ2-3; TRBD2 matches 11 bases. The germline V gene has CDR1 SGHTA and CDR2 FQGNSA. This CDR3 is built from 14 residues. The V and J ends lost 4 bases and 5 bases, in that order; junction bases with no gene match: 2. The CDR3 nucleotides are TGTGCCAGCAGCTCAGGACTAGCGGGAGATACGCAGTATTTT. Translated, it gives CASSSGLAGDTQYF.

The CDR3 is CASSLGGGAGNQPQHF. The CDR3 bases are TGTGCCAGCAGCTTAGGGGGGGGCGCGGGCAATCAGCCCCAGCATTTT. The chain joins TRBV7-8 to TRBJ1-5, with D perhaps matching TRBD1 (6 bases). The CDR3 consists of 16 residues. V lost 1 base and J 2 bases, leaving 12 bases between the germline ends. Germline CDR1 is SGHVS and CDR2 is FQNEAQ.

This clone was seen only a few times. V usage is TRBV15 and J usage is TRBJ2-7; unclear D gene. The CDR3 runs to 14 residues. Trimming left V 1 base short and J 2 bases short, with 9 bases between. CDR1 is LNHNV, CDR2 YYDKDF, per germline (reference sequence). CDR3 DNA sequence: TGTGCCACCAGCAGAGTGGCAGGCGCCTACGAGCAGTACTTC. Translation gives CATSRVAGAYEQYF.

J is TRBJ2-7 and V is TRBV7-2, with 12 bases aligning to TRBD1. Trimming at V came to 3 bases and at J to 9 bases, leaving 6 bases not matched to a gene. CDR3 length: 14 residues. Looked up from germline, CDR1 is SGHTA and CDR2 is FQGNSA. The chain's CDR3 is CASSFRDRGQVQYF. CDR3 DNA sequence: TGTGCCAGCAGCTTCCGGGACAGGGGGCAGGTGCAGTACTTC.